This T cell receptor beta chain was profiled in a study of vaccination and CD4 T cells after COVID-19. In the study overall: At a median approximately 71 days (range 14 to 241) after dose two, post-vaccine samples were obtained.

Remarks on this clonotype: No antigen is known for it.

Treatment of the sample: approximately 9-day PBMC culture with coronavirus spike peptide pools or control peptides (ViraFEST assay). Cultured CD4+ T-cell DNA underwent Oncomine TCR Beta short-read sequencing. MiXCR was run by TCRdb on the PCR reads, yielding one entry per CDR3 protein. This sample yields 13,000 to 15,000 distinct CDR3 sequences, of which approximately 55% are seen a single time; about 11% belongs to the top ten. Material: CD4+ T cells from blood, cultured in vitro. The source is a human donor who had recovered from COVID-19.

CDR3 nucleotide sequence: TGTGCCAGCAGTGACTCTTCCGGGAGCACGCAGTATTTT. Translation: CASSDSSGSTQYF. The V call is TRBV6-4, the J call TRBJ2-3, with a weak D call TRBD2 (6 bases). Trimming stripped 0 bases from V and 9 bases from J, with 10 bases between. Germline V gene data show CDR1 as MRHNA and CDR2 as SNTAGT. The length of the CDR3 is 13 residues.